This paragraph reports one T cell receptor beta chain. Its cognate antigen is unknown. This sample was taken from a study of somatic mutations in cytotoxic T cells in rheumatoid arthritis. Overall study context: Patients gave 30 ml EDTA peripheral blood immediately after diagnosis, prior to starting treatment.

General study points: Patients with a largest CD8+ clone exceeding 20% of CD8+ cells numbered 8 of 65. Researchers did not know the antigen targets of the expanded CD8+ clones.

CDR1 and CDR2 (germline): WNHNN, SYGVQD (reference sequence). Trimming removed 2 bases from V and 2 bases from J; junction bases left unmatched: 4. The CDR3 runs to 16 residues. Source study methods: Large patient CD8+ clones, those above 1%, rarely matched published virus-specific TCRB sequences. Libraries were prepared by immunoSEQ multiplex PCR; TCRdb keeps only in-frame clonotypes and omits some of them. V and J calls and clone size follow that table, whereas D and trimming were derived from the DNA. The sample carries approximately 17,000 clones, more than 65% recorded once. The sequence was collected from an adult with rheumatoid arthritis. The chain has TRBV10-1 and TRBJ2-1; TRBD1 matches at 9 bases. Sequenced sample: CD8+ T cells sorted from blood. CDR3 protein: CASSEEQGAAYNEQFF. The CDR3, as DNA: TGCGCCAGCAGTGAGGAACAGGGGGCCGCCTACAATGAGCAGTTCTTC.